These T cell receptor beta chains were read from a single sample in a study of cytomegalovirus exposure and HLA in healthy donors. Sequenced by immunoSEQ multiplex PCR; TCRdb stores in-frame clones only, minus some. The sample consists of about 240,000 clones, about 86% of them appearing once. Sequencing input: PBMCs. The receptors derive from a woman aged 25 to 39 in good health and CMV-seropositive. Both conserved end residues are part of each CDR3. D genes are given only for firm matches. Size values are once, few and many counts, or a class for expanded clones, and some rows have none.

>once|TRBV11-3|TRBD2|TRBJ2-1
CASSTRGGLAGGEQFF
TGTGCCAGCAGCACTAGGGGGGGACTAGCGGGAGGTGAGCAGTTCTTC
>.|TRBV4-1|.|TRBJ1-4
CASSHREGVVGKLFF
TGCGCCAGCAGCCACCGAGAGGGGGTAGTCGGAAAACTGTTTTTT
>.|TRBV29-1|.|TRBJ2-1
CSVTVAGGSYNEQFF
TGCAGCGTCACGGTGGCTGGGGGGTCCTACAATGAGCAGTTCTTC
>.|TRBV13|.|TRBJ2-7
CASSLASYEQYF
TGTGCCAGCAGCTTAGCTAGCTACGAGCAGTACTTC
>.|TRBV29-1|.|TRBJ1-2
CSAGGDDGYTF
TGCAGCGCTGGGGGGGATGATGGCTACACCTTC
>many|TRBV5-1|TRBD2|TRBJ2-7
CASSKTGGVEQYF
TGCGCCAGCAGCAAGACGGGGGGGGTGGAGCAGTACTTC
>.|TRBV12-5|TRBD2|TRBJ2-2
CASGRGAGELFF
TGTGCTAGTGGTCGGGGGGCCGGGGAGCTGTTTTTT
>.|TRBV6-1|TRBD2|TRBJ2-1
CASRELAGTHYNEQFF
TGTGCCAGCAGGGAACTAGCGGGAACACACTACAATGAGCAGTTCTTC
>.|TRBV10-3|.|TRBJ1-1
CASVPGHANTEAFF
TGTGCCAGCGTACCGGGACACGCGAACACTGAAGCTTTCTTT
>.|TRBV7-8|TRBD1|TRBJ1-4
CASSQDRVNEKLFF
TGTGCCAGCAGCCAGGACAGGGTGAATGAAAAACTGTTTTTT
>.|TRBV16|TRBD2|TRBJ2-3
CASSQFMGLAGYTDTQYF
TGTGCCAGCAGCCAATTCATGGGACTAGCGGGATACACAGATACGCAGTATTTT
>once|TRBV30|.|TRBJ2-3
CAWSVQVRDTQYF
TGTGCCTGGAGTGTACAAGTCCGAGATACGCAGTATTTT
>.|TRBV30|.|TRBJ2-1
CAWSMRISSYNEQFF
TGTGCCTGGAGTATGCGGATAAGCTCCTACAATGAGCAGTTCTTC
>.|TRBV5-1|TRBD1|TRBJ2-3
CASSLTGATDTQYF
TGCGCCAGCAGCTTGACAGGGGCCACAGATACGCAGTATTTT
>.|TRBV28|TRBD1|TRBJ2-2
CASNLAGTGHTGELFF
TGTGCCAGCAATCTTGCAGGGACAGGACACACCGGGGAGCTGTTTTTT
>few|TRBV2|.|TRBJ1-5
CASSVLNYNQPQHF
TGTGCCAGCAGTGTGTTAAATTACAATCAGCCCCAGCATTTT
>.|TRBV7-8|.|TRBJ2-7
CASSYTYEQYF
TGTGCCAGCAGCTACACCTACGAGCAGTACTTC
>once|TRBV11-2|.|TRBJ2-3
CASSREPSTDTQYF
TGTGCCAGCAGCCGGGAACCCTCCACAGATACGCAGTATTTT
>.|TRBV6-6|.|TRBJ2-1
CASSPPGVGGNEQFF
TGTGCCAGCAGCCCACCGGGGGTTGGGGGGAATGAGCAGTTCTTC
>.|TRBV15|TRBD1|TRBJ1-5
CATSRDRGSNQPQHF
TGTGCCACCAGCCGGGACAGAGGGAGCAATCAGCCCCAGCATTTT
>once|TRBV28|.|TRBJ1-3
CASSTDSTIYF
TGTGCCAGCAGTACAGATTCCACCATATATTTT
>few|TRBV11-3|TRBD2|TRBJ2-1
CASSFKGLAGSHEQFF
TGTGCCAGCAGCTTTAAGGGGCTAGCGGGATCACATGAGCAGTTCTTC
>.|TRBV7-9|.|TRBJ2-1
CATTQSYNEQFF
TGTGCCACGACACAATCATACAATGAGCAGTTCTTC
>.|TRBV7-9|TRBD1|TRBJ2-1
CASSLGGGQGVQVDNEQFF
TGTGCCAGCAGCTTAGGAGGGGGACAGGGAGTACAGGTGGACAATGAGCAGTTCTTC
>.|TRBV27|TRBD1|TRBJ2-5
CASRNRGETQYF
TGTGCCAGCAGAAACAGGGGTGAGACCCAGTACTTC
>.|TRBV28|.|TRBJ1-2
CASSGADTDRNGYTF
TGTGCCAGCAGTGGCGCGGACACGGACCGCAATGGCTACACCTTC
>.|TRBV28|TRBD2|TRBJ2-1
CATRERESYNEQFF
TGTGCCACCCGAGAGCGGGAGTCCTACAATGAGCAGTTCTTC
>.|TRBV27|TRBD2|TRBJ2-7
CASNRAGLAATEQYF
TGTGCCAGCAACAGGGCTGGACTAGCGGCGACCGAGCAGTACTTC
>.|TRBV5-6|TRBD1|TRBJ2-7
CASSPPTGGLPYEQYF
TGTGCCAGCAGCCCCCCGACAGGGGGACTCCCCTACGAGCAGTACTTC
>.|TRBV5-1|.|TRBJ2-1
CASSVVDNEQFF
TGCGCCAGCAGCGTAGTAGACAATGAGCAGTTCTTC
>.|TRBV28|.|TRBJ1-5
CASRPSGEQPQHF
TGTGCCAGCAGACCCTCAGGGGAACAGCCCCAGCATTTT
>.|TRBV7-2|TRBD1|TRBJ2-7
CASSSRTGPYEQYF
TGTGCCAGCAGCTCCCGGACAGGGCCCTACGAGCAGTACTTC
>.|TRBV6-6|TRBD2|TRBJ2-1
CASSQLAGGYNEQFF
TGTGCCAGCAGCCAACTAGCGGGGGGATACAATGAGCAGTTCTTC
>.|TRBV9|TRBD2|TRBJ2-1
CASSEGLLAGFNEQFF
TGTGCCAGCAGCGAGGGGCTGCTAGCGGGATTCAATGAGCAGTTCTTC
>.|TRBV5-1|.|TRBJ2-3
CASSLSGIVDTQYF
TGCGCCAGCAGCTTGTCCGGGATAGTTGATACGCAGTATTTT
>.|TRBV6-4|.|TRBJ1-1
CASSRTLLNTEAFF
TGTGCCAGCAGTAGAACCCTACTGAACACTGAAGCTTTCTTT
>.|TRBV14|.|TRBJ2-7
CASSPTGHFTYEQYF
TGTGCCAGCAGCCCAACGGGACATTTTACCTACGAGCAGTACTTC
>.|TRBV5-4|.|TRBJ1-1
CASRQGGGLEAFF
TGTGCCAGCAGACAAGGGGGGGGCCTTGAAGCTTTCTTT
>.|TRBV6-5|.|TRBJ2-2
CASSYSLSTGELFF
TGTGCCAGCAGTTACTCACTGAGCACCGGGGAGCTGTTTTTT
>.|TRBV27|.|TRBJ2-7
CASSLLSSYEQYF
TGTGCCAGCAGCCTGCTTAGCTCCTACGAGCAGTACTTC
>.|TRBV2|.|TRBJ1-5
CASSEKGGGFNQPQHF
TGTGCCAGCAGTGAAAAGGGGGGGGGCTTCAATCAGCCCCAGCATTTT
>.|TRBV5-1|TRBD1|TRBJ2-2
CASSLTTGGTGELFF
TGCGCCAGCAGCTTAACGACAGGGGGCACCGGGGAGCTGTTTTTT
>.|TRBV6-5|.|TRBJ1-2
CASGENPRPLGYTF
TGTGCCAGCGGAGAAAACCCGAGGCCCCTTGGCTACACCTTC
>.|TRBV9|TRBD2|TRBJ2-1
CASSLSGFTYNEQFF
TGTGCCAGCAGCCTTAGCGGGTTCACTTACAATGAGCAGTTCTTC
>.|TRBV27|.|TRBJ2-2
CASSLLRTSGELFF
TGTGCCAGCAGTTTATTGCGTACTAGCGGGGAGCTGTTTTTT
>.|TRBV19|.|TRBJ2-1
CASSIRARNEQFF
TGTGCCAGTAGTATCCGAGCCCGCAATGAGCAGTTCTTC
>.|TRBV30|TRBD2|TRBJ2-2
CAWTLLAGVYTGELFF
TGTGCCTGGACCCTACTAGCGGGAGTTTACACCGGGGAGCTGTTTTTT